This T cell receptor beta chain was recovered during a study of shared clonotypes between healthy human individuals. Study-wide context: Three plates each covered CD4 naive and memory; CD8 naive two, CD8 memory one.

Every immunoSEQ plate was one replicate of a subset's evenly spread DNA. Produced via immunoSEQ multiplex PCR; TCRdb's table is partial and in-frame only. The table shows over 800,000 clones, with 80% to 95% occurring only once. The CDR3 totals 22 residues. Naive CD8 cells comprised CD45RO-negative, CCR7-positively selected cells, excluding terminally differentiated effector memory CD45RA+ cells. Healthy HIV-negative adults with no recent acute infections or vaccinations were recruited as donors. This clonotype was sampled from a man aged 30-40 years in good health. Sequenced sample: naive CD8+ T cells sorted from blood. The rearrangement joins TRBV21-1 to TRBJ2-1; TRBD2 is the table's D call and was not checked against the DNA. TRBV21-1 is recorded as a pseudogene. The CDR3 region is CASSKELTPWTSGRGVSDEQFF. The DNA of the CDR3 is TGTGCCAGCAGCAAAGAACTCACCCCGTGGACTAGCGGGAGAGGTGTCTCGGATGAGCAGTTCTTC.